This T cell receptor (beta chain) was recovered during a study of blood T cell repertoires in COVID-19. This CDR3 contains 13 residues. Germline V gene sequence: CDR1 KGHSH, CDR2 LQKENI. V was cut by 4 bases and J by 10 bases, with 11 bases left in between. TCRdb's copy holds only in-frame clones and misses some; the assay was immunoSEQ multiplex PCR. This table has roughly 320,000 clones, approximately 85% appearing once. The rearrangement uses TRBV18 and TRBJ1-6; no clear D. The receptor was isolated from a human donor in a cohort sampled during active COVID-19. The sample consisted of peripheral blood. The CDR3 reads CASSQTNESPLHF. The CDR3, as DNA: TGTGCCAGCTCACAAACCAACGAGTCACCCCTCCACTTT.